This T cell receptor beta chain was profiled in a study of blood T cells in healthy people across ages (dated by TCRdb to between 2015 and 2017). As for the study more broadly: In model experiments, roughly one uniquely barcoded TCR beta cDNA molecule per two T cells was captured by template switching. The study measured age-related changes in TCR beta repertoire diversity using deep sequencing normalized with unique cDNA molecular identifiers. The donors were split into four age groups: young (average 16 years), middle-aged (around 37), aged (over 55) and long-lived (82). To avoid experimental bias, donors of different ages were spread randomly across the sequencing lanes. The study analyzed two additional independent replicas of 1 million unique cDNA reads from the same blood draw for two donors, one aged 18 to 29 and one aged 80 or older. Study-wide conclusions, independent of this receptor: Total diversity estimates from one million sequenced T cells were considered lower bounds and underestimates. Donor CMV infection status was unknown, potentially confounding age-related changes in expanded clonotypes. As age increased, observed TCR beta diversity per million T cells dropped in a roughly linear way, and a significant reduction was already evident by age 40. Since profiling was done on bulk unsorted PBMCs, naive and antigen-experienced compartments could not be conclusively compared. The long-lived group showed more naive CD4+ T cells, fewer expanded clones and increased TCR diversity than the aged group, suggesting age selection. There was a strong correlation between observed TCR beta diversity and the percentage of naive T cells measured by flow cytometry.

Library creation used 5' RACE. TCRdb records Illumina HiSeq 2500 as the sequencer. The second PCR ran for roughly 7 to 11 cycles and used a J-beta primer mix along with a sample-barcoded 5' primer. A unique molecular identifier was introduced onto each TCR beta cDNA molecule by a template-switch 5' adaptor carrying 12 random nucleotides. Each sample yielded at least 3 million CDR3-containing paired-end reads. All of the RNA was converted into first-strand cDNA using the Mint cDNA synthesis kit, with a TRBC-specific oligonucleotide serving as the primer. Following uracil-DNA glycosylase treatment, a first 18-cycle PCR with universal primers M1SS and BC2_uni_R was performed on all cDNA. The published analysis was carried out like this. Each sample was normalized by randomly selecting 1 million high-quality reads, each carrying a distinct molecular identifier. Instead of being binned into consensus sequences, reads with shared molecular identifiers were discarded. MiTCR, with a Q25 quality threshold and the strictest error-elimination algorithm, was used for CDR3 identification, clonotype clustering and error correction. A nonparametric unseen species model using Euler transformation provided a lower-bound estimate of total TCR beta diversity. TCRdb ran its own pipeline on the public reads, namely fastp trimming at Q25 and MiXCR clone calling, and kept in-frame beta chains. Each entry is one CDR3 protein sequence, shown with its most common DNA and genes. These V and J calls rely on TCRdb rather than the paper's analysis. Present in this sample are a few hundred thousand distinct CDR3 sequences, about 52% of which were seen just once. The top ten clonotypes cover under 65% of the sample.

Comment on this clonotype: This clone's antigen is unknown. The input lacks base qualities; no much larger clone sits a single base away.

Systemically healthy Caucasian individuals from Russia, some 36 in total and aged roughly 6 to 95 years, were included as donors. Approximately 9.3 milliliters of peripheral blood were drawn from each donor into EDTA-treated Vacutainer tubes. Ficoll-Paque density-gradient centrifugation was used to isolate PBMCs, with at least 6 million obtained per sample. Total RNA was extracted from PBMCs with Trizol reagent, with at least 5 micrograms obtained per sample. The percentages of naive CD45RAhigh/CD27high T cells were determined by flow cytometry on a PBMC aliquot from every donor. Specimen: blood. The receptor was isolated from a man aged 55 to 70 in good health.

CDR3 region: CASSLADVRGHGYTF. The bases read TGTGCCAGCAGCTTAGCTGACGTCAGGGGGCATGGCTACACCTTC. The sequence links TRBV7-2 to TRBJ1-2, with 8 bases in between that match TRBD1. Trimming removed 0 bases from V and 6 bases from J; the gene matches leave 6 bases unexplained. CDR1 is given as SGHTA and CDR2 as FQGNSA, both from the germline V gene. CDR3 length: 15 amino acids, cysteine to phenylalanine. Just the 45-base CDR3 DNA is kept, in frame starting at base 1. With the portions outside the CDR3 filled from the reference TRBV7-2 and TRBJ1-2 genes, the complete variable region becomes GAGVSQSPSNKVTEKGKDVELRCDPISGHTALYWYRQSLGQGLEFLIYFQGNSAPDKSGLPSDRFSAERTGGSVSTLTIQRTQQEDSAVYLCASSLADVRGHGYTFGSGTRLTVV.